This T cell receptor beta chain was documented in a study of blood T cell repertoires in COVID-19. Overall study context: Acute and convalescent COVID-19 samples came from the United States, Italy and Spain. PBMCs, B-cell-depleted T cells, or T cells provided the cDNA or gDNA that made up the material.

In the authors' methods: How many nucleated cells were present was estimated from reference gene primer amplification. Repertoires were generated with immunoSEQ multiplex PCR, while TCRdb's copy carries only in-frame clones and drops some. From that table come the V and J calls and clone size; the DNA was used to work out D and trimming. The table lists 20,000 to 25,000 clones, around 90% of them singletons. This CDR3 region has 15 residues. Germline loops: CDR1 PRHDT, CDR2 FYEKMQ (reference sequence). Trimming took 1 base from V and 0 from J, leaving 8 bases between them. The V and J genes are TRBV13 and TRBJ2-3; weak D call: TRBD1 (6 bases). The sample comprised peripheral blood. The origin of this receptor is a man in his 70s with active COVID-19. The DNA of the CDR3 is TGTGCCAGCAGCTTAGACAGGGCAAGCACAGATACGCAGTATTTT. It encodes CASSLDRASTDTQYF.